The clone carrying this T cell receptor beta chain has more than one count but fewer than ten. Study processing details: Amplification of reference gene primers was used by the study to estimate nucleated cell counts. The table came from immunoSEQ multiplex PCR; TCRdb's copy has only in-frame clones and leaves some out. V and J calls and clone size are copied from that table; D and trimming were computed from the DNA. Of fewer than 100,000 clones listed, over 75% are singletons. The entry originates in a study of blood T cell repertoires in COVID-19. Study summary: The origin of the acute and convalescent COVID-19 samples was the United States, Italy and Spain.

The receptor was derived from a woman of 80 years or more with acute or convalescent COVID-19. The sequencing sample was made of peripheral blood.

CDR3 sequence: CASSHLNNEQFF. The CDR3, as DNA: TGTGCCAGCAGCCATTTAAACAATGAGCAGTTCTTC. The chain couples TRBV3-1 (or the pseudogene TRBV3-2) to TRBJ2-1, with D hard to call. Trimming removed 3 bases from V and 5 bases from J, with 5 bases in between. CDR1 is LGHDT and CDR2 is YNNKEL in the germline V gene (reference sequence). This CDR3 is 12 amino acids long.